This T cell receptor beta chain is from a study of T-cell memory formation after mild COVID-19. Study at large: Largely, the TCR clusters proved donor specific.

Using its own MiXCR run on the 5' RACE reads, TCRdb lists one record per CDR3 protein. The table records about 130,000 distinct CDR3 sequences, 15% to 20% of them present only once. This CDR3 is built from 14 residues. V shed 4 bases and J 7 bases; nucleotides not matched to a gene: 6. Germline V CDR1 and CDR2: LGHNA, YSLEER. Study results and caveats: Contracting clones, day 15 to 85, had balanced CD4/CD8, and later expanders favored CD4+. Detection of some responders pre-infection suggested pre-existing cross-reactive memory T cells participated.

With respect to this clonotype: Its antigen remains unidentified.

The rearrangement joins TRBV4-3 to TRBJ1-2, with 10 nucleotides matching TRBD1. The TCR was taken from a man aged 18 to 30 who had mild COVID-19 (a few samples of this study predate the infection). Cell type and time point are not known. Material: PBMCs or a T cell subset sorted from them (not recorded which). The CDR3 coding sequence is TGCGCCAGCAGCCTAACCGGGACAGGGGTTGGCTACACCTTC. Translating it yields CASSLTGTGVGYTF.